This paragraph covers one TCR beta chain sequence. This sample was taken from a study of control samples from healthy donors and cancer patients. J gave up 4 bases and V 0 bases, and 4 bases lay outside the gene matches. The CDR3 runs to 15 residues. Looked up from germline, CDR1 is MNHEY and CDR2 is SVGAGI. Sequenced by immunoSEQ multiplex PCR; TCRdb stores in-frame clones only, minus some. The sample includes 120,000 or so clones, about nine tenths seen only once; the top ten take around 2.5%. The receptor comes from a man aged 18 to 29 in good health. The V call is TRBV6-5, the J call TRBJ2-3; 7 bases map to TRBD2. The sample comprised blood. The DNA for the CDR3 is TGTGCCAGCAGTTACTCGGCGGGAGTGGCAGATACGCAGTATTTT. It translates to CASSYSAGVADTQYF.